In this sample, the clone carrying this TCR beta chain turned up a few times. Its cognate antigen is unknown. CDR3 length: 13 residues. The germline V gene encodes CDR1 MDHEN and CDR2 SYDVKM. V lost 5 bases to trimming and J lost 1 base, with 8 bases between them. The data originate from a study of T cell responses to AZD1222 COVID-19 vaccine. Whole-study context: The analysis combined second doses at about 4 or about 12 weeks.

The method was immunoSEQ multiplex PCR; TCRdb's version includes in-frame clones alone and lacks a portion of them. The table shows roughly 70,000 clones, with approximately 85% occurring only once. General study results and limits: Spike was spanned by vaccine-associated CD4 TCRs, which were dominant at 160-218 and 743-854.

Specimen: peripheral blood, collected on day 0 of AZD1222 vaccination. The chain uses TRBV28 and TRBJ1-1; D unresolved. The source is an adult in good health. CDR3 sequence reads: CASSPRQNTEAFF. The DNA of the CDR3 is TGTGCCAGCAGTCCCCGACAGAACACTGAAGCTTTCTTT. Drawing the rest from reference TRBV28 and TRBJ1-1, the complete variable domain is DVKVTQSSRYLVKRTGEKVFLECVQDMDHENMFWYRQDPGLGLRLIYFSYDVKMKEKGDIPEGYSVSREKKERFSLILESASTNQTSMYLCASSPRQNTEAFFGQGTRLTVV.